This TCR beta chain was obtained from a study of lymphopenia after photon versus proton radiotherapy. Regarding the study as a whole: Under photons, naive T cells and diversity fell while effector/memory populations rose.

The CDR3 consists of 13 residues. V lost 5 bases, J lost 10 bases, and 14 bases lay in between. Germline CDR1 MNHNS, CDR2 SASEGT. This clone was detected only once. Its target is not known. The data were produced by immunoSEQ multiplex PCR, yet TCRdb's version contains in-frame clones alone and is incomplete. The repertoire has more than 30,000 clones, approximately 81% of them found once; the top ten carry approximately 2.9%. This sequence originates from a man in his forties or fifties with gastric cancer. The rearrangement uses TRBV6-1 and TRBJ1-4, with D hard to call. Material: peripheral blood, obtained from a patient treated with photon-based radiotherapy. CDR3 loop: CASSRATEGKLFF. The CDR3 DNA sequence: TGTGCCAGCAGTAGGGCCACCGAGGGAAAACTGTTTTTT.